The TCR beta chain described here comes from a study of blood T cell repertoires in COVID-19. This table comes from immunoSEQ multiplex PCR, and its TCRdb copy is limited to in-frame clones, with some not included. This table holds 50,000 to 65,000 clones, about 83% found once. V was pared by 8 bases and J by 4 bases, with 2 bases of the junction left unmatched. CDR1 and CDR2 (germline): ENHRY, SYGVKD. The CDR3 has 13 amino acids. Sequencing used peripheral blood. The origin of this receptor is a human donor in a cohort sampled during active COVID-19. V is TRBV10-3 and J is TRBJ2-1; 10 nucleotides line up with TRBD2. CDR3 sequence: CAIGLADYNEQFF. The CDR3 DNA reads TGTGCCATCGGACTAGCGGATTACAATGAGCAGTTCTTC.